The 24 T cell receptor beta chains presented below share a single source sample, sequenced in a study of blood T cell repertoires in COVID-19. The repertoire was sequenced with immunoSEQ multiplex PCR; TCRdb's copy has only in-frame clones and lacks some. The table includes hundreds of thousands of clones, around 92% detected once. The sequenced material came from peripheral blood. All receptors come from a woman aged 25 to 45 with COVID-19, enrolled during active disease.

The V call is TRBV4-1, the J call TRBJ2-3; the match to TRBD1 covers 8 bases. The CDR3 has 16 residues. With 3 bases clipped from V and 1 base from J, the junction kept 6 bases outside the gene matches. Per the germline V gene, CDR1 is MGHRA and CDR2 is YSYEKL. The CDR3 loop is CASSQGQGAGTDTQYF. CDR3 nucleotides: TGCGCCAGCAGCCAGGGTCAGGGGGCCGGCACAGATACGCAGTATTTT.

V is TRBV28 and J is TRBJ2-3, with 7 bases matching TRBD1. The CDR3 has 12 residues. V trimming: 10 bases; J trimming: 4 bases; junction bases outside the gene matches: 5. Germline CDR1 reads MDHEN; CDR2 reads SYDVKM. Written as DNA, the CDR3 is TGTGCCACGACAGGGTCAGCAGATACGCAGTATTTT. It encodes CATTGSADTQYF.

This chain uses TRBV6-8 with TRBJ2-5; 7 nucleotides align to TRBD2. The CDR3 spans 19 residues. Unmatched junction bases numbered 22, after V lost 7 bases and J lost 2 bases. The germline gives CDR1 MNHGY, CDR2 SAAAGT. The CDR3 region is CASILESWPGTNRQETQYF. The CDR3 region has the DNA TGTGCCAGCATCCTCGAGTCATGGCCGGGGACTAACCGACAAGAGACCCAGTACTTC.

This chain uses TRBV6-5 with TRBJ1-5, with D possibly TRBD1 on 5 matching bases. The CDR3 runs 15 residues. Between the trimmed V and J ends, which lost 6 bases and 4 bases, there was a span of 16 bases. Germline CDR1 MNHEY, CDR2 SVGAGI. In DNA, the CDR3 is TGTGCCAGCAGCCCGCAGGGTCTTGGAAATCAGCCCCAGCATTTT. It specifies CASSPQGLGNQPQHF.

The V gene is TRBV7-9, the J gene TRBJ1-4, with 8 nucleotides matching TRBD1. Trimming cost V 4 bases and J 8 bases; bases outside gene matches: 6. This CDR3 spans 14 amino acids. Looked up from germline, CDR1 is SEHNR and CDR2 is FQNEAQ (reference sequence). CDR3 loop: CASSWYRGGEKLFF. The CDR3 coding sequence is TGTGCCAGCAGCTGGTACAGGGGGGGAGAAAAACTGTTTTTT.

The gene calls are TRBV18 and TRBJ2-5; D may be TRBD2 (5 bases). Trimming shortened V by 1 base and J by 2 bases, and 8 bases separated the two germline ends. Germline loops: CDR1 KGHSH, CDR2 LQKENI. CDR3 length equals 14 residues. The CDR3 DNA follows: TGTGCCAGCTCACCACAGGCGGGTCAAGAGACCCAGTACTTC. Its translation is CASSPQAGQETQYF.

V usage is TRBV19 and J usage is TRBJ1-5; 7 bases map to TRBD1. Germline V gives CDR1 LNHDA, CDR2 SQIVND (reference sequence). The CDR3 covers 16 residues. V was pared by 4 bases and J by 0 bases, with 6 bases of the junction left unmatched. CDR3 residues: CASSNIRQGSNQPQHF. The CDR3, as DNA: TGTGCCAGTAGTAACATACGACAGGGTAGCAATCAGCCCCAGCATTTT.

The V gene is TRBV5-1, the J gene TRBJ1-3; D gene ambiguous. The CDR3 extends over 17 amino acids. Trimming stripped 0 bases from V and 0 bases from J, with 13 bases between. The germline CDR1 and CDR2 sequences are SGHRS and YFSETQ. The CDR3 coding sequence is TGCGCCAGCAGCTTGGAAGGGAGTATATTCTCTGGAAACACCATATATTTT. It codes for CASSLEGSIFSGNTIYF.

The chain carries TRBV5-1 and TRBJ1-3; D possibly corresponds to TRBD1 (5 bases). The CDR3 is 15 residues long. V lost 4 bases to trimming and J lost 4 bases, with 15 bases between them. Germline V gene lookup returns CDR1 SGHRS and CDR2 YFSETQ. As DNA, the CDR3 is TGCGCCAGCAGCCCCCGGGGGGAATACGGAAACACCATATATTTT. It yields the protein CASSPRGEYGNTIYF.

This chain joins TRBV11-2 and TRBJ1-1; D is undetermined. V lost 4 bases and J lost 1, with 10 bases in between. CDR1 SGHAT and CDR2 FQNNGV come from the germline V gene. This CDR3 is 14 amino acids long. CDR3 coding DNA: TGTGCCAGCAGCTCCAACCCGGGGAACACTGAAGCTTTCTTT. Protein sequence: CASSSNPGNTEAFF.

J is TRBJ2-1 and V is TRBV7-8; no firm D call. The CDR3 sequence is 11 residues long. With 5 bases removed from V and 5 bases from J, the gap between germline ends came to 4 bases. Per germline, CDR1 SGHVS and CDR2 FQNEAQ. CDR3 coding DNA: TGTGCCAGCAGCCTCAACAATGAGCAGTTCTTC. Protein: CASSLNNEQFF.

This clone was found a few times. The rearrangement links TRBV14 to TRBJ1-6; unclear D gene. V dropped 0 bases and J dropped 6 bases, with 6 bases sitting between them. The germline V gene has CDR1 SGHDN and CDR2 FVKESK. The CDR3 contains 14 residues. CDR3 in DNA: TGTGCCAGCAGCCAAGAGGGAGGTAATTCACCCCTCCACTTT. It codes for CASSQEGGNSPLHF.

The chain is built from TRBV9 and TRBJ2-3; possibly TRBD2 for D (5 bases). The V end lost 4 bases, the J end lost 0 bases, and 15 bases lay between the germline ends. The CDR3 extends over 16 amino acids. Germline loops: CDR1 SGDLS, CDR2 YYNGEE. The CDR3 nucleotides read TGTGCCAGCAGCACCCCCCGGACTTCTAGCACAGATACGCAGTATTTT. Its protein is CASSTPRTSSTDTQYF.

The chain is built from TRBV19 and TRBJ2-3, with TRBD2 matching over 16 bases. Trimming cost V 5 bases and J 6 bases; bases outside gene matches: 14. The CDR3 contains 19 residues. The germline CDR1 and CDR2 sequences are LNHDA and SQIVND (reference sequence). The CDR3 protein is CASSPLPGLAGGPVDTQYF. The CDR3 DNA follows: TGTGCCAGTAGTCCTCTACCGGGACTAGCGGGGGGGCCCGTTGATACGCAGTATTTT.

This clone was counted a single time. The chain links TRBV4-2 to TRBJ1-1; D unresolved. The CDR3 is 13 amino acids. Germline loops: CDR1 LGHNA, CDR2 YNFKEQ. Deletions cut 2 bases from V and 8 bases from J, with 12 bases between. CDR3 region: CASSQSPGGEAFF. CDR3 sequence (DNA): TGTGCCAGCAGCCAATCGCCTGGCGGAGAAGCTTTCTTT.

The rearrangement uses TRBV4-3 and TRBJ2-1; the match to TRBD2 covers 8 bases. Germline V lookup: CDR1 LGHNA, CDR2 YSLEER. CDR3 length: 16 residues. The trim removed 0 bases at V and 4 bases at J, leaving 5 bases unmatched. CDR3 DNA sequence: TGCGCCAGCAGCCAAGATATAAGCGGGGGTTACAATGAGCAGTTCTTC. Translated, it gives CASSQDISGGYNEQFF.

The rearrangement uses TRBV19 and TRBJ2-7; the D gene is possibly TRBD2 (6 bases). The V gene lost 5 bases and the J gene lost 4 bases, with 21 bases spanning the gap. The CDR3 has 16 residues. Germline V gives CDR1 LNHDA, CDR2 SQIVND (reference sequence). CDR3 region: CASSLGLWGGRYEQYF. CDR3 coding DNA: TGTGCCAGTAGTCTGGGACTTTGGGGCGGGCGATACGAGCAGTACTTC.

The V and J genes are TRBV2 and TRBJ1-2, with a possible D match to TRBD1 (5 bases). Germline V CDR1 and CDR2: SNHLY, FYNNEI. The germline V and J ends were trimmed by 3 bases and 8 bases, with 19 bases remaining between them. The CDR3 loop spans 15 amino acids. CDR3 amino acids: CASSDRNRLGGGYTF. The CDR3 bases are TGTGCCAGCAGTGATAGGAACAGGCTGGGGGGAGGCTACACCTTC.

The J gene is TRBJ1-5, the V gene TRBV2; 8 nucleotides agree with TRBD1. CDR3 size: 15 residues. The germline V gene encodes CDR1 SNHLY and CDR2 FYNNEI. V dropped 6 bases and J dropped 0; count of bases not matched to a gene: 4. For the CDR3, the DNA is TGTGCCAGCAGGGACAGGGATAATAGCAATCAGCCCCAGCATTTT. Translation: CASRDRDNSNQPQHF.

With respect to this clone: Other nucleotide sequences in the sample specify the same CDR3. The genes are TRBV5-1 and TRBJ2-2; D might be TRBD2 (5 bases). Germline V CDR1 and CDR2: SGHRS, YFSETQ. The V gene lost 0 bases and the J gene lost 4 bases, with 10 bases spanning the gap. The CDR3 totals 15 residues. CDR3 in DNA: TGCGCCAGCAGCTTGGATAGGGCGGGCACCGGGGAGCTGTTTTTT. It yields the protein CASSLDRAGTGELFF.

This clone was counted between two and nine times. This rearrangement joins TRBV18 to TRBJ1-5, with D possibly TRBD1 on 5 matching bases. CDR3 length equals 13 residues. Per the germline V gene, CDR1 is KGHSH and CDR2 is LQKENI. Trimming took off 5 bases at V and 5 bases at J, with 10 bases between the two ends. The CDR3 region has the DNA TGTGCCAGCTCAGGAAGGGGTGATCAGCCCCAGCATTTT. The encoded protein is CASSGRGDQPQHF. The whole variable domain, filled in from reference TRBV18 and TRBJ1-5, reads NAGVMQNPRHLVRRRGQEARLRCSPMKGHSHVYWYRQLPEEGLKFMVYLQKENIIDESGMPKERFSAEFPKEGPSILRIQQVVRGDSAAYFCASSGRGDQPQHFGDGTRLSIL.

This clone was seen a handful of times. This rearrangement joins TRBV19 to TRBJ2-2; possible D gene TRBD1, 6 bases. The ends were cut back, 6 bases at V and 5 bases at J, with 19 bases in the middle. Germline V gene data show CDR1 as LNHDA and CDR2 as SQIVND (reference sequence). The CDR3 runs 16 residues. The CDR3 DNA reads TGTGCCAGTAGATCGCCCCCAGGGGTCGAGACCGGGGAGCTGTTTTTT. It encodes CASRSPPGVETGELFF.

The chain carries TRBV30 and TRBJ1-2, with D maybe TRBD1 (5 bases). Germline V gene sequence: CDR1 GTSNPN, CDR2 SVGIG (reference sequence). This CDR3 has 13 amino acids. V dropped 3 bases and J dropped 4 bases, with 12 bases sitting between them. The CDR3 DNA reads as TGTGCCTGGAGCACCGACAGACTCTATGGCTACACCTTC. Encoded protein: CAWSTDRLYGYTF.

V is TRBV9 and J is TRBJ1-2; TRBD1 aligns across 8 bases. This CDR3 has 20 residues. J gave up 4 bases and V 0 bases, and 20 bases lay outside the gene matches. The germline gives CDR1 SGDLS, CDR2 YYNGEE. Written as DNA, the CDR3 is TGTGCCAGCAGCGTAGTCCCTCTAAAGTTCCCGGGACAGGAAGGCTATGGCTACACCTTC. Its translation: CASSVVPLKFPGQEGYGYTF.